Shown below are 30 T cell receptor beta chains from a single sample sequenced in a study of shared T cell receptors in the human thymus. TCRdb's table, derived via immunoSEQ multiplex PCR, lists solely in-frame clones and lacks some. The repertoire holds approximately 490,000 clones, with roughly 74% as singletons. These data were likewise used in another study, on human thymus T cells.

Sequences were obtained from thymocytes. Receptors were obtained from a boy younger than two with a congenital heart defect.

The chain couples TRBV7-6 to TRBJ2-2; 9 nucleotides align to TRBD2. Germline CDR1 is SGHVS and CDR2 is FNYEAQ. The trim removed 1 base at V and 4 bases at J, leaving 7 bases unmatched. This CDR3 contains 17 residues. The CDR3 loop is CASSLGRLAGPTGELFF. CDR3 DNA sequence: TGTGCCAGCAGCTTAGGACGGCTAGCGGGACCCACCGGGGAGCTGTTTTTT.

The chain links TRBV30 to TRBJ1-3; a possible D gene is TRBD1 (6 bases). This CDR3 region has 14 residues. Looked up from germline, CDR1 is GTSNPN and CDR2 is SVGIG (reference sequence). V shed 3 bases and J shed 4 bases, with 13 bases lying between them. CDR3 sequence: CAWRGGGPGNTIYF. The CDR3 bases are TGTGCCTGGAGAGGGGGGGGTCCCGGAAACACCATATATTTT.

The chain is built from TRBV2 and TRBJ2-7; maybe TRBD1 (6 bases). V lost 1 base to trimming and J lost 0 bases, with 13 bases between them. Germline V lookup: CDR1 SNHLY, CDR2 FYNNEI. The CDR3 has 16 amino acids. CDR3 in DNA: TGTGCCAGCAGTGAAGAAGGACCGACAGGCTCCTACGAGCAGTACTTC. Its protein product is CASSEEGPTGSYEQYF. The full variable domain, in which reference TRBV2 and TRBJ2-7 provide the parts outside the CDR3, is EPEVTQTPSHQVTQMGQEVILRCVPISNHLYFYWYRQILGQKVEFLVSFYNNEISEKSEIFDDQFSVERPDGSNFTLKIRSTKLEDSAMYFCASSEEGPTGSYEQYFGPGTRLTVT.

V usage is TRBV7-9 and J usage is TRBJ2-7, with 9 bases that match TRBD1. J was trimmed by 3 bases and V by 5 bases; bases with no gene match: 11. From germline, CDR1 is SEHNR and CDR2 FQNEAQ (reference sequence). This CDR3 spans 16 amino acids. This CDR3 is CASSPTPGQGLYEQYF. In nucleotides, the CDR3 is TGTGCCAGCAGCCCCACCCCGGGACAGGGCCTCTACGAGCAGTACTTC.

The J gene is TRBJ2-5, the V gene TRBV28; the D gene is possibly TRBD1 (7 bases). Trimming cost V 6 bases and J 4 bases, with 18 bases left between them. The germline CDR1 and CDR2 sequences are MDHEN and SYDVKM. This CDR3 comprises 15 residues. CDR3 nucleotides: TGTGCCAGCAGATACCCCGGGACAGCGGGAGAGACCCAGTACTTC. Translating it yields CASRYPGTAGETQYF.

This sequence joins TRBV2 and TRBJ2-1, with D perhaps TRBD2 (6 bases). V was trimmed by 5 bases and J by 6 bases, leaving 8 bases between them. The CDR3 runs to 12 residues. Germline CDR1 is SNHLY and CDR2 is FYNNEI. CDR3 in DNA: TGTGCCAGCAGTCAACTAGCCAATGAGCAGTTCTTC. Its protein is CASSQLANEQFF.

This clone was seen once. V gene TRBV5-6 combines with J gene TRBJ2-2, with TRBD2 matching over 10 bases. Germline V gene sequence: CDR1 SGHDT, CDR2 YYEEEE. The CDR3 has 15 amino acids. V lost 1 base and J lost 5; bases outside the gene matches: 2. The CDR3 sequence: CASSLSSGRTGELFF. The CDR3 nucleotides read TGTGCCAGCAGCTTGAGTAGCGGGAGGACCGGGGAGCTGTTTTTT.

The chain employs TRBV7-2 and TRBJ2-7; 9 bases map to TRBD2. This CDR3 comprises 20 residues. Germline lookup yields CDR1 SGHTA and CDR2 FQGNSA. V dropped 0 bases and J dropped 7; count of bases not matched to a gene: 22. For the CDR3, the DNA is TGTGCCAGCAGCTTAGCCCTTAGCGGGAGTAGAAGCATGGGATATTTGGAGCAGTACTTC. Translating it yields CASSLALSGSRSMGYLEQYF.

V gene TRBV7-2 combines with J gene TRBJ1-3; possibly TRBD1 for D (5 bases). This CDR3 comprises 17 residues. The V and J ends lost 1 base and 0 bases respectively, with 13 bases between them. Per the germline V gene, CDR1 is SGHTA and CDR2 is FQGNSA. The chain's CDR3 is CASSLGFRTPSGNTIYF. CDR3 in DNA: TGTGCCAGCAGCTTAGGGTTTCGGACACCCTCTGGAAACACCATATATTTT.

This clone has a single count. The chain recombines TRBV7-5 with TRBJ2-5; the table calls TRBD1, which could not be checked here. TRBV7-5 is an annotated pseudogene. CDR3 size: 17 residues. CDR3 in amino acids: CVRSLALYREPEETQYF. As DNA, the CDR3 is TGTGTCAGAAGCTTAGCCCTGTACAGGGAGCCAGAAGAAACCCAGTACTTC.

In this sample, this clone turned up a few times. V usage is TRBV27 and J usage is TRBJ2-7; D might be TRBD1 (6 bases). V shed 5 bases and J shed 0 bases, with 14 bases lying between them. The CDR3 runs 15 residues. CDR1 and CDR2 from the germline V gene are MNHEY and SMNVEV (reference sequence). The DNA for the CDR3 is TGTGCCAGCAGTCCCCACCGGGACAACTCCTACGAGCAGTACTTC. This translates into CASSPHRDNSYEQYF.

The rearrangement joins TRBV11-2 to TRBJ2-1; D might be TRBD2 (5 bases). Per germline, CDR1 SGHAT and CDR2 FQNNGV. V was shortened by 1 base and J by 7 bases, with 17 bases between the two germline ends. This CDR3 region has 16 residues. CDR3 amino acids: CASSLVTAERRNEQFF. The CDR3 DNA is TGTGCCAGCAGCTTAGTTACAGCGGAAAGACGAAATGAGCAGTTCTTC.

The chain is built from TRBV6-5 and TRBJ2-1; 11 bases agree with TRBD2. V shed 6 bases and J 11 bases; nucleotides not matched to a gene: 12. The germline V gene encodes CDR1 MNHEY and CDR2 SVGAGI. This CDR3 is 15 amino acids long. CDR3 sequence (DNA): TGTGCCAGCAGCCAGAATATCCTAGCGGGAGGAAAGCAGTTCTTC. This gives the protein CASSQNILAGGKQFF.

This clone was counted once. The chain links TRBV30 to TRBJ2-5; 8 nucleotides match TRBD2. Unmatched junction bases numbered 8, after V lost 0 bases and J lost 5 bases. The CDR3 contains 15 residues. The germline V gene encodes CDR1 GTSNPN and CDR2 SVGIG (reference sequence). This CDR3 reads CAWSVRREVWETQYF. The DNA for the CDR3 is TGTGCCTGGAGTGTACGGCGGGAGGTATGGGAGACCCAGTACTTC.

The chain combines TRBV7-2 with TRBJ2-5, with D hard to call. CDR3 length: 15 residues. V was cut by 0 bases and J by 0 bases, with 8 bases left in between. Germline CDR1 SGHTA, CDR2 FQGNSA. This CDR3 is CASSLAPRYQETQYF. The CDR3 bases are TGTGCCAGCAGCTTAGCCCCCAGGTACCAAGAGACCCAGTACTTC.

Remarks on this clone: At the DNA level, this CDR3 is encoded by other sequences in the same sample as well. CDR3 loop: CASSLIARSYEQYF. CDR3 nucleotide sequence: TGCGCCAGCAGCTTGATTGCCAGATCTTACGAGCAGTACTTC. The chain links TRBV5-1 to TRBJ2-7; D not certain. CDR1 is SGHRS and CDR2 is YFSETQ in the germline V gene. CDR3 size: 14 residues. V lost 1 base and J lost 4, with 12 bases in between.

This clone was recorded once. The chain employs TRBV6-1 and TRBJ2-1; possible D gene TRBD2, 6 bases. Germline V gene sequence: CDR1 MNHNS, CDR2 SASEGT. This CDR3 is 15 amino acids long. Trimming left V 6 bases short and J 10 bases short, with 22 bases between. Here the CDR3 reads CASREPAGPLREQFF. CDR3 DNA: TGTGCCAGCAGAGAGCCGGCGGGGCCGTTAAGGGAGCAGTTCTTC.

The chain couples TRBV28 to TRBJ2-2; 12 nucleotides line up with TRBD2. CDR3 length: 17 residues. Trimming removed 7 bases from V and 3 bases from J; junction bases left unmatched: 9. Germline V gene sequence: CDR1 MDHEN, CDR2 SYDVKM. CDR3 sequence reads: CASTTTSGRRDTGELFF. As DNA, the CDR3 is TGTGCCAGCACCACGACTAGCGGGAGAAGGGACACCGGGGAGCTGTTTTTT.

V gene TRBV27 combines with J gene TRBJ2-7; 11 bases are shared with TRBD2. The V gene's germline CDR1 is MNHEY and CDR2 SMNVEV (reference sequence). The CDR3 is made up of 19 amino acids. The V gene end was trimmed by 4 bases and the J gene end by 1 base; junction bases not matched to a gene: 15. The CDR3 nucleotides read TGTGCCAGCAGTTCCCAGGGGCTAGCGGGAGGATCCCAATCCTACGAGCAGTACTTC. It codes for CASSSQGLAGGSQSYEQYF.

The CDR3: CASRLPGQEQFF. Here the CDR3 DNA reads TGTGCAAGTCGCCTTCCAGGGCAAGAGCAGTTCTTC. The genes are TRBV12-2 and TRBJ2-1; the table gives TRBD1 as D, unverified against the DNA. TRBV12-2 is a documented pseudogene. The CDR3 is 12 amino acids.

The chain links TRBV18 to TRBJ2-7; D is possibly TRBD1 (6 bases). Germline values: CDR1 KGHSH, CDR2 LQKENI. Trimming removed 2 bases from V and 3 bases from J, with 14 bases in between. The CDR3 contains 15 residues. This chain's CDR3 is CASSPGTLPYYEQYF. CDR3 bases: TGTGCCAGCTCACCAGGGACACTGCCTTACTACGAGCAGTACTTC.

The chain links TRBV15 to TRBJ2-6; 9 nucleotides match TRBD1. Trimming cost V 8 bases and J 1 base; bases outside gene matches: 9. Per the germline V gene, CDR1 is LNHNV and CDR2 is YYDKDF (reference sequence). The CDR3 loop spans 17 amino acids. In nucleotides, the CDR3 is TGTGCCACCCGACCCGGACAGGGGATGTCTGGGGCCAACGTCCTGACTTTC. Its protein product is CATRPGQGMSGANVLTF. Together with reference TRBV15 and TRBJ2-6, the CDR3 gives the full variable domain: DAMVIQNPRYQVTQFGKPVTLSCSQTLNHNVMYWYQQKSSQAPKLLFHYYDKDFNNEADTPDNFQSRRPNTSFCFLDIRSPGLGDTAMYLCATRPGQGMSGANVLTFGAGSRLTVL.

The CDR3 DNA reads TGCGCCAGCAGCCGTACCAGGGGGAGCAGTGAAGCTTTCTTT. This sequence encodes CASSRTRGSSEAFF. V is TRBV4-3 and J is TRBJ1-1, with TRBD1 identical over 7 bases. Unmatched junction bases numbered 9, after V lost 4 bases and J lost 7 bases. Germline V gene sequence: CDR1 LGHNA, CDR2 YSLEER. The CDR3 sequence is 14 residues long.

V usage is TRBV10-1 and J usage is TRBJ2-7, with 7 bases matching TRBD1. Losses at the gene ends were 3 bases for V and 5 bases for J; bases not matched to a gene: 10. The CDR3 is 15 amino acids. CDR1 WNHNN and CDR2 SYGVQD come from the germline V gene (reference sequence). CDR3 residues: CASSDPTTGNHEQYF. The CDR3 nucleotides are TGCGCCAGCAGTGATCCGACGACAGGGAACCACGAGCAGTACTTC.

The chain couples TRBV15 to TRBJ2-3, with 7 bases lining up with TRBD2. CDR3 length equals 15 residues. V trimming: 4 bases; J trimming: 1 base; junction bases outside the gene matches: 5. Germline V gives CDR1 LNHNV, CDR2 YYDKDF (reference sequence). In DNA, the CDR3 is TGTGCCACCAGCAATAAGCGGGGCTGCACAGATACGCAGTATTTT. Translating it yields CATSNKRGCTDTQYF.

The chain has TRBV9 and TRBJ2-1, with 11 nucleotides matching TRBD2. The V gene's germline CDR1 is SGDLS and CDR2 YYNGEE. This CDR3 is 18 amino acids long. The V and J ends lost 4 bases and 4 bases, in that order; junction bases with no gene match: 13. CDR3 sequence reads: CASSSLYVGTSGYNEQFF. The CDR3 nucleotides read TGTGCCAGCAGCTCACTGTACGTTGGGACTAGCGGTTACAATGAGCAGTTCTTC. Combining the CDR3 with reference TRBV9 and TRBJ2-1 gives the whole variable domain DSGVTQTPKHLITATGQRVTLRCSPRSGDLSVYWYQQSLDQGLQFLIQYYNGEERAKGNILERFSAQQFPDLHSELNLSSLELGDSALYFCASSSLYVGTSGYNEQFFGPGTRLTVL.

CDR3 loop: CASSRAGRTDTQYF. CDR3 DNA sequence: TGTGCCAGCAGCCGAGCGGGGCGCACAGATACGCAGTATTTT. The chain combines TRBV13 with TRBJ2-3; 7 bases match TRBD2. V lost 5 bases, J lost 1 base, and 3 bases stayed unmatched. This CDR3 is 14 amino acids long. Germline values: CDR1 PRHDT, CDR2 FYEKMQ (reference sequence). The whole variable domain, filled in from reference TRBV13 and TRBJ2-3, reads AAGVIQSPRHLIKEKRETATLKCYPIPRHDTVYWYQQGPGQDPQFLISFYEKMQSDKGSIPDRFSAQQFSDYHSELNMSSLELGDSALYFCASSRAGRTDTQYFGPGTRLTVL.

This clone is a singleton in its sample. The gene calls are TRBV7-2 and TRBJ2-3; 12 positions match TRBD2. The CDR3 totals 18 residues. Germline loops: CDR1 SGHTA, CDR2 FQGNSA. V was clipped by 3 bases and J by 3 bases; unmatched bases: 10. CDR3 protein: CASSFLTSSGRATDTQYF. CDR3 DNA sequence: TGTGCCAGCAGCTTTCTCACATCTAGCGGGAGGGCGACAGATACGCAGTATTTT.

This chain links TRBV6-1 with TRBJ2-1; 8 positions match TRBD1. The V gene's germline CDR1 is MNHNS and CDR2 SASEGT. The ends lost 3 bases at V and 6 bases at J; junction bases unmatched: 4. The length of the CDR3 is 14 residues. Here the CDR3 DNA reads TGTGCCAGCAGTGACGACAGGGGATCCAATGAGCAGTTCTTC. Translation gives CASSDDRGSNEQFF.

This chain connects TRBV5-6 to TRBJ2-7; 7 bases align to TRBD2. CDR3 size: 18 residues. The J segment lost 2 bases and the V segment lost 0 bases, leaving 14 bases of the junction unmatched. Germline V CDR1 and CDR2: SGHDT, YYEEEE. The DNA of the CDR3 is TGTGCCAGCAGCTTGGGGCAGAGACAGCGGGATCATCCCTACGAGCAGTACTTC. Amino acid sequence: CASSLGQRQRDHPYEQYF.